This note documents a single T cell receptor (beta chain) sequence. The antigen it recognizes is unknown. Base qualities were left out, and no much larger clone turns up one base away. The V and J ends are trimmed by 4 bases and 2 bases, leaving 15 bases between them. Reading the germline V gene gives CDR1 LGHNA and CDR2 YSLEER. From the cysteine through the phenylalanine, the CDR3 covers 15 amino acids. Only CDR3 DNA is held: 45 bases, read in frame from base 1. The CDR3 regions of human TCRbeta chains were analyzed by immunosequencing. In the authors' own workflow: TCRs in the repertoires were compared against a reference library of SARS-CoV-2-specific TCRs that had been generated with the MIRA antigen-specificity platform. Breadth meant the fraction of unique TCRs that were SARS-CoV-2-associated, whereas depth meant the fraction of total T cells that were SARS-CoV-2-associated. Using the MIRA data, each spike-specific TCR was assigned both to the spike region to which the TCR was reactive and to a CD4 or CD8 class. Log10-transformed breadth and depth values were compared by one-way ANOVA with Sidak's multiple comparisons tests. In its TCRdb copy, this immuneACCESS table keeps in-frame sequences only and misses some clones. Where compared with another copy, unresolved V genes explain less than half of these, and the others have no known cause. That table is the source of V, J and clone size, and D and trimming were worked out from the DNA. This sample gives 150,000 to 200,000 clones in total; approximately 90% of them show up just once. Roughly 4% of the sample is taken by the ten largest.

The sample originates from a study of T cell responses to AZD1222 COVID-19 vaccine (dated by TCRdb to the early 2020s). With respect to the entire study: A total of just over 230 trial participants underwent TCR sequencing, of whom roughly 210 received two doses of AZD1222 and roughly 25 received two doses of the MenACWY control vaccine. Enrollment into the trials was organized by age into subgroups of 18-55, 56-69 and 70-plus years, and those subgroups contained approximately 150, 30 and 60 TCR-sequenced participants, respectively.

In light of the paper, this sample's time point label describes: about 28 days (+/-7) after the second vaccine dose. Taken with the paper, the label for treatment or condition translates to: meningococcal conjugate vaccine given as trial control. Vaccinee samples were obtained from the UK trials COV001 and COV002, which included a single-blind randomized controlled phase 2/3 trial of AZD1222 (ChAdOx1 nCoV-19) in healthy adults. For TCRbeta chain sequencing, PBMC samples from trial participants were taken at day 0 and at day 28 after the second dose. Broader findings and caveats from the paper: Conclusions about previously exposed vaccinees are limited, since just six AZD1222 recipients were seropositive for SARS-CoV-2 at baseline. Vaccine-associated CD4 TCRs spanned the whole spike protein, with dominant responses in regions 160-218 and 743-854. Epitopes outside the regions mutated in the B.1.351 and B.1.1.7 variants were reportedly recognized by nearly half of the unique spike-specific TCRs. Because no day 14 peak-response samples were available, repertoires were characterized only after the peak T cell response. In the small 56-69-year group, the increase in depth fell short of significance, most likely because of low power. Most participants were white British and females outnumbered males, and the authors suggested that clonal diversity may have been underestimated. After two AZD1222 doses, spike-specific TCR breadth and depth were significantly higher than at day 0 and than in MenACWY recipients.

The material sequenced was peripheral blood, taken 28 days after the second dose of the MenACWY control vaccine. This chain is built from TRBV4-3 and TRBJ2-7; the D gene is perhaps TRBD2, from 5 matching bases. The sequence derives from an adult who received the MenACWY meningococcal vaccine as a control. For the CDR3, the sequence is CASSLQRGYPYEQYF. The nucleotides are TGCGCCAGCAGCCTCCAACGGGGATACCCCTACGAGCAGTACTTC.